Below, 30 T cell receptor beta chains from the same sample are listed, as sequenced in a study of identifying expanded T cells in peripheral blood. The table came from immunoSEQ multiplex PCR; TCRdb's copy has only in-frame clones and leaves some out. The profile shows tens of thousands of clones, 85% of them singletons. Sequenced input: blood. These receptors were taken from a person aged 18 to 70 in good health.

V and J are TRBV5-1 and TRBJ2-2, with no clear D. V gave up 0 bases and J gave up 1 base, with 4 bases separating them. Germline CDR1 and CDR2: SGHRS and YFSETQ. The CDR3 sequence is 14 residues long. The CDR3, as DNA: TGCGCCAGCAGCTTGGTGGAGAACACCGGGGAGCTGTTTTTT. Translating it yields CASSLVENTGELFF. Looking up the rest from reference TRBV5-1 and TRBJ2-2 gives the full variable domain: KAGVTQTPRYLIKTRGQQVTLSCSPISGHRSVSWYQQTPGQGLQFLFEYFSETQRNKGNFPGRFSGRQFSNSRSEMNVSTLELGDSALYLCASSLVENTGELFFGEGSRLTVL.

CDR3: CASSSFPGEMDGYTF. CDR3 coding DNA: TGTGCCAGCAGCTCATTTCCCGGTGAGATGGATGGCTACACCTTC. V and J are TRBV7-8 and TRBJ1-2, with D unresolved. The CDR3 loop spans 15 amino acids. Germline CDR1 and CDR2: SGHVS and FQNEAQ. V lost 4 bases and J 6 bases, leaving 18 bases between the germline ends.

The rearrangement uses TRBV29-1 and TRBJ2-2, with D possibly being TRBD1 (5 bases). Germline CDR1 and CDR2: SQVTM and ANQGSEA. This CDR3 has 14 amino acids. V was clipped by 6 bases and J by 0 bases, with 11 bases between them. CDR3 nucleotide sequence: TGCAGCGTCGCCACGACAGCGAACACCGGGGAGCTGTTTTTT. Its translation: CSVATTANTGELFF.

The rearrangement links TRBV6-5 to TRBJ1-6; 10 bases line up with TRBD1. The V and J ends lost 6 bases and 10 bases, in that order; junction bases with no gene match: 9. Germline loops: CDR1 MNHEY, CDR2 SVGAGI. The CDR3 runs to 15 residues. The DNA of the CDR3 is TGTGCCAGCAGCCCCGGGACAGGGGTTTTCTCACCCCTCCACTTT. Translated: CASSPGTGVFSPLHF.

Only one count was recorded for this clone. The genes are TRBV14 and TRBJ2-7; tentatively, D is TRBD1 or TRBD2 (5 bases each). The V end was cut by 4 bases, the J end by 2 bases, with 9 bases between. Germline CDR1 and CDR2: SGHDN and FVKESK. The CDR3 contains 13 residues. In nucleotides, the CDR3 is TGTGCCAGCAGCCTGGGACCTACCTACGAGCAGTACTTC. Amino acids: CASSLGPTYEQYF.

This sequence joins TRBV7-3 and TRBJ2-1; D uncertain. Trimming stripped 0 bases from V and 10 bases from J, with 10 bases between. The CDR3 is 13 residues long. Germline values: CDR1 SGHTA, CDR2 FQGTGA. CDR3 residues: CASSLTFHQEQFF. DNA of the CDR3: TGTGCCAGCAGCTTAACTTTTCATCAGGAGCAGTTCTTC.

The chain links TRBV5-4 to TRBJ2-3, with D perhaps matching TRBD1 (6 bases). The V and J ends lost 4 bases and 5 bases respectively, with 11 bases between them. The CDR3 extends over 13 amino acids. Per the germline V gene, CDR1 is SGHNT and CDR2 is YYREEE (reference sequence). CDR3 in DNA: TGTGCCAGCAGCCGGCAGGGGAGAGATACGCAGTATTTT. Its translation: CASSRQGRDTQYF.

The CDR3 region has the DNA TGTGCCAGCAGGAGCACTCTCAAGGAGGGATCGTATTCACCCCTCCACTTT. Translation gives CASRSTLKEGSYSPLHF. The rearrangement uses TRBV2 and TRBJ1-6; D remains unclear. V lost 6 bases, J lost 8 bases, and 23 bases lay in between. CDR1 SNHLY and CDR2 FYNNEI come from the germline V gene. The CDR3 contains 17 residues.

This clone was recorded once. This sequence joins TRBV5-4 and TRBJ2-3; D gene unclear. Germline-derived CDR1 and CDR2 are SGHNT and YYREEE (reference sequence). V dropped 6 bases and J dropped 0 bases, with 14 bases sitting between them. This CDR3 contains 15 residues. The CDR3 sequence: CASIGGPTSTDTQYF. The CDR3 DNA reads as TGTGCCAGCATAGGCGGACCCACTAGCACAGATACGCAGTATTTT.

V gene TRBV4-3 combines with J gene TRBJ2-3; the match to TRBD2 covers 8 bases. The germline CDR1 and CDR2 sequences are LGHNA and YSLEER. V lost 1 base, J lost 2 bases, and 14 bases stayed unmatched. The CDR3 has 19 amino acids. The CDR3 DNA reads TGCGCCAGCAGCCAAGTCCCCCCGGGGCTAGCGGGCCCCACAGATACGCAGTATTTT. Protein sequence: CASSQVPPGLAGPTDTQYF.

This chain connects TRBV9 to TRBJ2-5; TRBD1 agrees at 8 bases. The CDR3 totals 15 residues. The germline V gene has CDR1 SGDLS and CDR2 YYNGEE. The V and J ends lost 3 bases and 5 bases, in that order; junction bases with no gene match: 9. The CDR3 DNA follows: TGTGCCAGCAGCGCCGACAGGGGATGGGGGGAGACCCAGTACTTC. This sequence encodes CASSADRGWGETQYF.

This sequence joins TRBV7-2 and TRBJ1-6, with no clear D. Germline V gene lookup returns CDR1 SGHTA and CDR2 FQGNSA. The CDR3 is 15 amino acids. V shed 5 bases and J shed 2 bases, with 10 bases lying between them. The CDR3 DNA sequence: TGTGCCAGCAGCCTCGGGTCCACCTATAATTCACCCCTCCACTTT. Amino acid sequence: CASSLGSTYNSPLHF.

The chain combines TRBV9 with TRBJ1-3, with TRBD1 matching 7 bases. Germline assignment: CDR1 SGDLS and CDR2 YYNGEE. Germline trimming cut 2 bases from V and 0 bases from J; bases unmatched to any gene: 2. CDR3 size: 15 residues. The CDR3 nucleotides are TGTGCCAGCAGCGTTGACAGGGACTCTGGAAACACCATATATTTT. Amino acids: CASSVDRDSGNTIYF.

The chain employs TRBV25-1 and TRBJ2-7; tentative D call: TRBD1 (5 bases). Germline assignment: CDR1 MGHDK and CDR2 SYGVNS. The CDR3 has 12 residues. V lost 3 bases to trimming and J lost 3 bases, with 6 bases between them. This chain's CDR3 is CASSEQGYEQYF. CDR3 sequence (DNA): TGTGCCAGCAGTGAGCAGGGCTACGAGCAGTACTTC.

The V call is TRBV7-3, the J call TRBJ2-5, with D tentatively TRBD1 (6 bases). CDR1 SGHTA and CDR2 FQGTGA come from the germline V gene. V was pared by 2 bases and J by 5 bases, with 9 bases between. CDR3 length: 13 residues. The CDR3 nucleotides are TGTGCCAGCAGCTTATCTAGGGGGGAGACCCAGTACTTC. Protein sequence: CASSLSRGETQYF.

There are a few counts of this clone. V gene TRBV2 combines with J gene TRBJ2-7; D is ambiguous. The CDR3 has 13 residues. Germline V gene data show CDR1 as SNHLY and CDR2 as FYNNEI. V gave up 9 bases and J gave up 0 bases, with 12 bases separating them. CDR3 region: CARVGPTSYEQYF. DNA for the CDR3: TGTGCCAGGGTTGGGCCTACCTCCTACGAGCAGTACTTC. The whole variable domain, filled in from reference TRBV2 and TRBJ2-7, reads EPEVTQTPSHQVTQMGQEVILRCVPISNHLYFYWYRQILGQKVEFLVSFYNNEISEKSEIFDDQFSVERPDGSNFTLKIRSTKLEDSAMYFCARVGPTSYEQYFGPGTRLTVT.

The chain carries TRBV5-5 and TRBJ1-5; a possible D gene is TRBD1 (5 bases). Germline loops: CDR1 SGHKS, CDR2 YYEKEE (reference sequence). This CDR3 is 15 amino acids long. Trimming took 3 bases from V and 6 from J, leaving 16 bases between them. This CDR3 reads CASSWDPGLAQPQHF. The CDR3 nucleotides read TGTGCCAGCAGCTGGGATCCGGGGCTGGCTCAGCCCCAGCATTTT.

This rearrangement joins TRBV19 to TRBJ2-1, with D hard to call. Trimming shortened V by 6 bases and J by 2 bases, and 17 bases separated the two germline ends. CDR1 is LNHDA, CDR2 SQIVND, per germline (reference sequence). The CDR3 sequence is 16 residues long. Here the CDR3 DNA reads TGTGCCAGTAGATTATCTCATCGAACCACCTACAATGAGCAGTTCTTC. Translating gives CASRLSHRTTYNEQFF.

This clone appeared a single time. This chain connects TRBV7-9 to TRBJ1-3; D remains ambiguous. CDR3 length: 14 residues. The ends were cut back, 1 base at V and 4 bases at J, with 8 bases in the middle. Germline CDR1 reads SEHNR; CDR2 reads FQNEAQ (reference sequence). Here the CDR3 reads CASSLEPSGNTIYF. For the CDR3, the DNA is TGTGCCAGCAGCTTAGAACCGAGCGGAAACACCATATATTTT.

V and J are TRBV5-1 and TRBJ2-5, with D possibly TRBD2 on 5 matching bases. V was clipped by 0 bases and J by 5 bases, with 14 bases between them. CDR3 length equals 15 residues. Germline V gene data show CDR1 as SGHRS and CDR2 as YFSETQ. In DNA form, the CDR3 reads TGCGCCAGCAGCTTGGGGTCCGGGGTAGAGGAGACCCAGTACTTC. This translates into CASSLGSGVEETQYF.

J is TRBJ1-1 and V is TRBV12-5, with unresolved D. Germline-derived CDR1 and CDR2 are LGHNT and FRNRAP. V lost 1 base to trimming and J lost 4 bases, with 10 bases between them. The CDR3 has 14 amino acids. CDR3 protein: CASGLDGDITEAFF. The CDR3 DNA reads TGTGCTAGTGGTTTGGATGGGGATATCACTGAAGCTTTCTTT.

V and J are TRBV7-3 and TRBJ2-7; D unresolved. V was clipped by 1 base and J by 2 bases, with 12 bases between them. This CDR3 contains 15 residues. Per germline, CDR1 SGHTA and CDR2 FQGTGA. The CDR3 protein is CASSLSGGPPYEQYF. The CDR3 nucleotides are TGTGCCAGCAGCTTAAGTGGCGGCCCCCCCTACGAGCAGTACTTC.

V usage is TRBV6-5 and J usage is TRBJ1-3; TRBD1 agrees at 8 bases. The CDR3 is 15 amino acids. Losses at the gene ends were 6 bases for V and 1 base for J; bases not matched to a gene: 5. Germline assignment: CDR1 MNHEY and CDR2 SVGAGI. Here the CDR3 reads CASSSRTGSGNTIYF. In DNA, the CDR3 is TGTGCCAGCAGCTCCCGGACAGGGTCTGGAAACACCATATATTTT.

CDR3 sequence (DNA): TGTGCCAGCAGCACGAGTTCGGGACCCGCATTGGGTGGCTACACCTTC. Its translation: CASSTSSGPALGGYTF. The chain uses TRBV7-3 and TRBJ1-2; maybe TRBD1 (5 bases). V was cut by 5 bases and J by 7 bases, with 23 bases left in between. Germline assignment: CDR1 SGHTA and CDR2 FQGTGA. The CDR3 sequence is 16 residues long.

V is TRBV7-2 and J is TRBJ2-3; TRBD1 aligns across 8 bases. Germline CDR1 is SGHTA and CDR2 is FQGNSA. J lost 4 bases, V lost 4 bases, and 10 bases had no gene match. CDR3 length: 16 amino acids. CDR3 DNA sequence: TGTGCCAGCAGCTATGACAGGGGTAAAGGCGCAGATACGCAGTATTTT. Translating it yields CASSYDRGKGADTQYF.

This clone was seen only a few times. The chain couples TRBV14 to TRBJ1-2, with D uncertain. V was trimmed by 2 bases and J by 8 bases, leaving 12 bases between them. The CDR3 is 13 residues long. Germline values: CDR1 SGHDN, CDR2 FVKESK. CDR3 DNA: TGTGCCAGCAGCCAACGACCCTTGCAGGGCTACACCTTC. Amino acid sequence: CASSQRPLQGYTF.

This sequence joins TRBV13 and TRBJ2-3, with D perhaps TRBD1 (5 bases). Between the trimmed V and J ends, which lost 3 bases and 4 bases, there was a span of 5 bases. Germline V lookup: CDR1 PRHDT, CDR2 FYEKMQ (reference sequence). The length of the CDR3 is 12 residues. The CDR3 region is CASSLGPDTQYF. CDR3 in DNA: TGTGCCAGCAGCTTGGGGCCAGATACGCAGTATTTT.

This clone was seen more than once but under ten times. This chain uses TRBV5-4 with TRBJ2-5; TRBD1 agrees at 9 bases. The CDR3 is 15 amino acids. CDR1 is SGHNT and CDR2 is YYREEE in the germline V gene (reference sequence). V gave up 5 bases and J gave up 4 bases; unmatched junction bases: 9. The CDR3 sequence: CASRRTGGAGETQYF. The CDR3, as DNA: TGTGCCAGCAGGCGAACAGGGGGCGCGGGAGAGACCCAGTACTTC.

This clone was picked up a small number of times. The rearrangement links TRBV5-6 to TRBJ2-1, with 7 bases lining up with TRBD1. After removal of 5 bases from V and 8 bases from J, the junction contained 16 bases not matched to a gene. The CDR3 totals 16 residues. In germline, CDR1 is SGHDT, CDR2 YYEEEE. Here the CDR3 reads CASSSVTEDRVHEQFF. The CDR3 DNA follows: TGTGCCAGCAGTTCGGTCACAGAAGACAGGGTCCATGAGCAGTTCTTC.

This chain uses TRBV5-1 with TRBJ1-5; D call uncertain. This CDR3 has 13 residues. Germline CDR1 SGHRS, CDR2 YFSETQ. V dropped 1 base and J dropped 5 bases, with 7 bases sitting between them. In nucleotides, the CDR3 is TGCGCCAGCAGCTTGTCTCCTGATCAGCCCCAGCATTTT. Amino acid sequence: CASSLSPDQPQHF.